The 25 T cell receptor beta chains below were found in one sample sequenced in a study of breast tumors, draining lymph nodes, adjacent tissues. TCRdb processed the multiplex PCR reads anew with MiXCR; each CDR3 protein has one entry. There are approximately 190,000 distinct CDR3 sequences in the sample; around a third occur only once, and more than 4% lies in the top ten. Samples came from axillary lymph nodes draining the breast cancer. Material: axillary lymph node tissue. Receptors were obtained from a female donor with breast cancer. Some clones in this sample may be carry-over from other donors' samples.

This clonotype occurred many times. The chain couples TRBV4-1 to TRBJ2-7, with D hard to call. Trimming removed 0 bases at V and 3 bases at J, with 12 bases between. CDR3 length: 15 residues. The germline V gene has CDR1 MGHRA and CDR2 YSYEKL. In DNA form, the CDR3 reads TGCGCCAGCAGCCAAGAGTGGCGGAACAACTACGAGCAGTACTTC. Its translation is CASSQEWRNNYEQYF.

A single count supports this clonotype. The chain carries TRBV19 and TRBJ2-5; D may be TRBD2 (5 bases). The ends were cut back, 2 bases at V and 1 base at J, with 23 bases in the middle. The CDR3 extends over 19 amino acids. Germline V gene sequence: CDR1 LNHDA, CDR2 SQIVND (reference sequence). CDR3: CASSITENTGVAIQETQYF. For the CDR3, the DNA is TGTGCCAGTAGTATAACGGAGAACACCGGGGTGGCTATCCAAGAGACCCAGTACTTC.

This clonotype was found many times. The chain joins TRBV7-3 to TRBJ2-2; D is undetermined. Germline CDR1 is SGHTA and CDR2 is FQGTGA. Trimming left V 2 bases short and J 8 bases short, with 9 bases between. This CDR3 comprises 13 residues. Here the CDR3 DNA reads TGTGCCAGCAGCTTAGTGTCGTCTGGGGAGCTGTTTTTT. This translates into CASSLVSSGELFF.

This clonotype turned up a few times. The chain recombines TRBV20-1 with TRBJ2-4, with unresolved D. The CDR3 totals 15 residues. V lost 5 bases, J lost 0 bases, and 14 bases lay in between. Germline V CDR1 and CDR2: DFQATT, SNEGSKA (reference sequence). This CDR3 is CSALGPKLAKNIQYF. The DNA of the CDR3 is TGCAGTGCTCTCGGACCAAAACTAGCCAAAAACATTCAGTACTTC.

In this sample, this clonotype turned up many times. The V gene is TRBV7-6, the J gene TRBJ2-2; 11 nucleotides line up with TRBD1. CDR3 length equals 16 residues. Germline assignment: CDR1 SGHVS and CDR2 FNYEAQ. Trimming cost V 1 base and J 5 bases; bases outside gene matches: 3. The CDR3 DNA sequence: TGTGCCAGCAGCTTAGTCGGACAGGGGGCAACCGGGGAGCTGTTTTTT. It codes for CASSLVGQGATGELFF.

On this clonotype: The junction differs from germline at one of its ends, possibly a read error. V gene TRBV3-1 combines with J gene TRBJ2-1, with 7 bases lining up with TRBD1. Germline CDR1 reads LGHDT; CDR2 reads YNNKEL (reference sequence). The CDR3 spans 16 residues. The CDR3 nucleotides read TGCGCCAGCAGCTTCATGGGGACAGAGGTTGGTGGTGAGCAGTTCTTC. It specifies CASSFMGTEVGGEQFF.

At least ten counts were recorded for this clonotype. For the CDR3, the DNA is TGCAGTGCTAGAGATCGTAGACTAACGAACACCGGGGAGCTGTTTTTT. Translation gives CSARDRRLTNTGELFF. The V and J genes are TRBV20-1 and TRBJ2-2, with D possibly TRBD2 on 5 matching bases. Germline CDR1 is DFQATT and CDR2 is SNEGSKA (reference sequence). With 0 bases removed from V and 0 bases from J, the gap between germline ends came to 11 bases. This CDR3 contains 16 residues.

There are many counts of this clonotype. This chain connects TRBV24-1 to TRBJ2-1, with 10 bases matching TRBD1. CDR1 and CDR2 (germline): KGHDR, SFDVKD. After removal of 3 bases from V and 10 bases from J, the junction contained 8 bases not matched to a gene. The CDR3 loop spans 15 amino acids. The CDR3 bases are TGTGCCACCAGTGATACAGGACAGGGGGGACTGGAGCAGTTCTTC. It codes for CATSDTGQGGLEQFF.

The chain's CDR3 is CSARDLGSGSSYNEQFF. CDR3 sequence (DNA): TGCAGTGCTAGAGATCTGGGTAGCGGGAGCTCCTACAATGAGCAGTTCTTC. The V and J genes are TRBV20-1 and TRBJ2-1; 9 nucleotides align to TRBD2. Per the germline V gene, CDR1 is DFQATT and CDR2 is SNEGSKA (reference sequence). The CDR3 contains 17 residues. The trim removed 0 bases at V and 0 bases at J, leaving 6 bases unmatched.

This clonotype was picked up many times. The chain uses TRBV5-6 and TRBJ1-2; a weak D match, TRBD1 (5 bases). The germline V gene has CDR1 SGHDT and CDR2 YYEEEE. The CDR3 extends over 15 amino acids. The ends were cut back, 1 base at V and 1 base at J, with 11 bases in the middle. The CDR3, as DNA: TGTGCCAGCAGCTTGAGGGGAGTCAGTAACTATGGCTACACCTTC. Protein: CASSLRGVSNYGYTF.

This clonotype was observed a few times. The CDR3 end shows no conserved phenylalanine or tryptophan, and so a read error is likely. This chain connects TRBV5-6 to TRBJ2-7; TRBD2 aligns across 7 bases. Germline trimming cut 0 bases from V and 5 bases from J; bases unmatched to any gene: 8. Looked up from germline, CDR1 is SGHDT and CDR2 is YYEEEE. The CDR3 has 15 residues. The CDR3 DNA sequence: TGTGCCAGCAGCTTGGTCGGGGCGGGGGAGAACGAGCAGTACCTC. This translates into CASSLVGAGENEQYL.

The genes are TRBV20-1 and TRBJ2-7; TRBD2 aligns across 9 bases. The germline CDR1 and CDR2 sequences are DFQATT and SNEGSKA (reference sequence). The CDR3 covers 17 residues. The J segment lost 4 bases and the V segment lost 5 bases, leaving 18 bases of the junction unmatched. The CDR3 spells CSARDYPSREGQYEQYF. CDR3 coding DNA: TGCAGTGCTCGGGACTACCCGTCGCGGGAGGGCCAATACGAGCAGTACTTC.

The CDR3 sequence is CASSESDGYSNQPQHF. The CDR3 DNA reads as TGCGCCAGCAGTGAGTCCGACGGATATAGCAATCAGCCCCAGCATTTT. This rearrangement joins TRBV10-1 to TRBJ1-5; no firm D call. V was clipped by 0 bases and J by 0 bases, with 9 bases between them. This CDR3 contains 16 residues. Per the germline V gene, CDR1 is WNHNN and CDR2 is SYGVQD (reference sequence).

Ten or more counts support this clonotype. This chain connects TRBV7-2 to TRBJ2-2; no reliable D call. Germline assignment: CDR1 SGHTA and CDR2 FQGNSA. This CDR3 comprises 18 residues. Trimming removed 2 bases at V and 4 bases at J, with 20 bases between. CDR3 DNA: TGTGCCAGCAGCTTAAGAGGTCTCACCGCTCCGGGCACCGGGGAGCTGTTTTTT. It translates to CASSLRGLTAPGTGELFF.

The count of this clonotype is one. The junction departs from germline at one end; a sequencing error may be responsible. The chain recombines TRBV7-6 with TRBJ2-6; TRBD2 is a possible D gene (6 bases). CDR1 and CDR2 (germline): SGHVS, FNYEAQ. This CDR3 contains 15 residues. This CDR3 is CASSLGGPGANVLPF. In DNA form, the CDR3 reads TGTGCCAGCAGCCTAGGAGGGCCTGGGGCCAACGTCCTGCCTTTC.

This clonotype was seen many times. The chain's CDR3 is CSASGQGVGELFF. The CDR3 region has the DNA TGCAGTGCTAGTGGCCAGGGAGTCGGGGAGCTGTTTTTT. The V call is TRBV20-1, the J call TRBJ2-2; either TRBD1 or TRBD2 may fit D (5 bases each). This CDR3 spans 13 amino acids. The germline V and J ends were trimmed by 3 bases and 7 bases, with 12 bases remaining between them. Per the germline V gene, CDR1 is DFQATT and CDR2 is SNEGSKA (reference sequence).

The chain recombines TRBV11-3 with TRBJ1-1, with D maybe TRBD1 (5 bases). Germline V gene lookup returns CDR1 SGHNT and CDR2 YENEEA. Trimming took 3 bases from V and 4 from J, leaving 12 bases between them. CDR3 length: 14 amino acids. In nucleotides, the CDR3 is TGTGCCAGCAGCTTTTTGGCAGACAGCACTGAAGCTTTCTTT. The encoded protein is CASSFLADSTEAFF.

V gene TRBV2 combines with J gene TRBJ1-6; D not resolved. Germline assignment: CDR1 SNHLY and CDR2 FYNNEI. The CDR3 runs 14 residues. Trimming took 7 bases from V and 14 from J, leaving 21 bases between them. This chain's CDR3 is CASKGGKQQSALHF. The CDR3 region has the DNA TGTGCCAGCAAGGGAGGGAAGCAGCAATCAGCCCTCCACTTT.

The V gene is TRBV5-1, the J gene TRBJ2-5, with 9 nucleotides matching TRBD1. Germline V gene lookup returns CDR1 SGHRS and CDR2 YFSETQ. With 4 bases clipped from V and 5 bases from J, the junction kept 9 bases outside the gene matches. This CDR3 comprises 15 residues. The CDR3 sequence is CASSRTGDVWETQYF. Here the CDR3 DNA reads TGCGCCAGCAGCCGGACAGGGGACGTCTGGGAGACCCAGTACTTC.

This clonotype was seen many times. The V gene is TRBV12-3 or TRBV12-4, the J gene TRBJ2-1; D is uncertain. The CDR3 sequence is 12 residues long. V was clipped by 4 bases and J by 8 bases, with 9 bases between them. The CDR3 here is CASSSYMDEQFF. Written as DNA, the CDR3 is TGTGCCAGCAGTTCCTACATGGATGAGCAGTTCTTC.

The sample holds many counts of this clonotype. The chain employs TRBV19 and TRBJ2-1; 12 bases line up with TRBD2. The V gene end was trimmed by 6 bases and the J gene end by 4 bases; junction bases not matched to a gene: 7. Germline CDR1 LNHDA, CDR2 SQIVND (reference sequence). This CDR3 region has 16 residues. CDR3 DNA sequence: TGTGCCAGTAGGCCTCTCGGGACTAGCGGGTACAATGAGCAGTTCTTC. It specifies CASRPLGTSGYNEQFF.

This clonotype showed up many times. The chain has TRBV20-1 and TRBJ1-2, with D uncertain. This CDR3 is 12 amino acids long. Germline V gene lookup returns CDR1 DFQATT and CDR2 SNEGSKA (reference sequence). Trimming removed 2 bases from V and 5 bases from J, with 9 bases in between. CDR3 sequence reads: CSARTEIYGYTF. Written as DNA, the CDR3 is TGCAGTGCTAGAACGGAAATATATGGCTACACCTTC.

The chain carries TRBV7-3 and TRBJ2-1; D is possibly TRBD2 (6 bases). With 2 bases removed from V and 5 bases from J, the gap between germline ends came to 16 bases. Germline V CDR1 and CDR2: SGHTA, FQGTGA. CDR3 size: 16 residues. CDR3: CASSLGLGGANNEQFF. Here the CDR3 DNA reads TGTGCCAGCAGCTTAGGGCTAGGAGGGGCAAACAATGAGCAGTTCTTC.

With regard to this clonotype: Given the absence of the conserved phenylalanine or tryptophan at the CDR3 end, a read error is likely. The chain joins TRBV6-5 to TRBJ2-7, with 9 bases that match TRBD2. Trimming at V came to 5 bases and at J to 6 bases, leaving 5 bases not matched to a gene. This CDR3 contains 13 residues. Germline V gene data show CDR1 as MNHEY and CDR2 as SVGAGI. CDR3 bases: TGTGCCAGCAGTCTTGCGGGAGGGGGCGAGCAGTACCTC. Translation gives CASSLAGGGEQYL.

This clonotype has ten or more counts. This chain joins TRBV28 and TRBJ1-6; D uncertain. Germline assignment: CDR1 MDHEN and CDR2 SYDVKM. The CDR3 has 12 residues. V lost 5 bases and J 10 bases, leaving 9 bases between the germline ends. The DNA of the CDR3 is TGTGCCAGCAGTGACTTTTTCTCACCCCTCCACTTT. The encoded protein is CASSDFFSPLHF.